This TCR beta chain was identified in a study of blood T cell repertoires in COVID-19. Study details: From T cells, B-cell-depleted T cells, or PBMCs came the material, which was cDNA or gDNA.

The repertoire was sequenced with immunoSEQ multiplex PCR; TCRdb's copy has only in-frame clones and lacks some. Here the sample spans approximately 340,000 clones, 90% to 95% being singletons. Study members were between about 18 and 95 years old and lived in 24 US regions. Researchers sorted participants into cohorts using their self-reported clinical history. Someone with COVID-19 had been met by exposed participants within 2 weeks before study entry. The source material was PBMCs or T cells enriched from blood (not recorded which). The source of this sequence is a woman between 40 and 55 years old who had been exposed to COVID-19.

The CDR3 loop reads CASSAAGTGGGETQYF. The CDR3 bases are TGTGCCAGCAGCGCTGCCGGGACAGGGGGCGGAGAGACCCAGTACTTC. This chain connects TRBV9 to TRBJ2-5; 12 nucleotides line up with TRBD1. This CDR3 is built from 16 residues. V was clipped by 3 bases and J by 4 bases; unmatched bases: 7. In germline, CDR1 is SGDLS, CDR2 YYNGEE.